This TCR beta chain comes out of a study of early T cells in non-severe SARS-CoV-2 infection. Findings and caveats of the study: Matching with VDJdb favored anti-spike CD8 responses (missing private and CD4 specificities).

The table lists this clonotype with a few counts. What it recognizes is unknown. V was clipped by 2 bases and J by 5 bases, with 13 bases between them. The CDR3 has 15 amino acids. The protocol attached unique molecular identifiers to individual cDNA molecules. TCRdb fed the 5' RACE reads into MiXCR, producing one record per CDR3 protein. The sample yields about 60,000 distinct CDR3 sequences, 8.5% to 10% seen once. Sequenced sample: whole blood. J is TRBJ1-5 and V is TRBV12-3 or TRBV12-4; D uncertain. This clonotype was obtained from an adult who was a healthcare worker with PCR-confirmed SARS-CoV-2 infection or an uninfected control (not recorded which). The CDR3 here is CASSLLGLNDQPQHF. CDR3 coding DNA: TGTGCCAGCAGTTTATTGGGTCTCAACGATCAGCCCCAGCATTTT.